The clone carrying this T cell receptor beta chain was detected only a few times. These data come from a study of blood T cell repertoires in COVID-19. About the study: COVID-19 samples collected from the United States, Italy and Spain covered acute and convalescent phases. Sample material is recorded as cDNA or gDNA derived from T cells, B-cell-depleted T cells, or PBMCs.

Germline CDR1 is SGHRS and CDR2 is YFSETQ. J lost 4 bases, V lost 3 bases, and 4 bases had no gene match. The CDR3 extends over 14 amino acids. In the original processing: Using reference gene primer amplification, nucleated cell counts were estimated. Clones were read by immunoSEQ multiplex PCR, and TCRdb kept only the in-frame ones, dropping some. The V and J calls and clone size were taken over from that table, and D and trimming were inferred from the DNA. The top ten clones hold around 11% of a sample with tens of thousands of clones, 70% to 85% of them seen once. The receptor was derived from a man between 65 and 85 years old with acute or convalescent COVID-19. The sequenced material came from peripheral blood. This chain links TRBV5-1 with TRBJ1-2; 9 bases line up with TRBD1. This chain's CDR3 is CASSYRGHAYGYTF. The CDR3 bases are TGCGCCAGCAGCTACAGGGGGCACGCCTATGGCTACACCTTC.